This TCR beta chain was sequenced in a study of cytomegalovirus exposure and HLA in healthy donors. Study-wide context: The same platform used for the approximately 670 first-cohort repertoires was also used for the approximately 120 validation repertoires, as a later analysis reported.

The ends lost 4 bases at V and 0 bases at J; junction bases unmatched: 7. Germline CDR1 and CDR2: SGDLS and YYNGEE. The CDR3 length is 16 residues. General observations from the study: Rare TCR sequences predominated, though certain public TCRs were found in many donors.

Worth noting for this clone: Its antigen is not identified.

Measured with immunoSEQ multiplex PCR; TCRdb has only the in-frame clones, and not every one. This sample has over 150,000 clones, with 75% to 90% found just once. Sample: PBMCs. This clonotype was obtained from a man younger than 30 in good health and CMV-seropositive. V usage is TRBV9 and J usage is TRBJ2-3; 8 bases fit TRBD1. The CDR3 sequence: CASSPTGVTSTDTQYF. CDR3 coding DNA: TGTGCCAGCAGCCCGACAGGGGTGACGAGCACAGATACGCAGTATTTT.